This T cell receptor beta chain originates from a study of blood T cell repertoires in COVID-19. TCRdb's table, derived via immunoSEQ multiplex PCR, lists solely in-frame clones and lacks some. Among 220,000 or so clones listed, around 84% were seen once. Germline CDR1 is MNHEY and CDR2 is SVGEGT. With 3 bases removed from V and 4 bases from J, the gap between germline ends came to 12 bases. CDR3 length equals 14 residues. The V call is TRBV6-2 or TRBV6-3, the J call TRBJ1-2; D may be TRBD1 (5 bases). The source of this sequence is a woman in her 40s who had recovered from COVID-19. Material for sequencing was PBMCs or T cells enriched from blood (not recorded which). CDR3 sequence: CASSYSTEFYGYTF. In DNA, the CDR3 is TGTGCCAGCAGTTATTCGACAGAATTCTATGGCTACACCTTC.